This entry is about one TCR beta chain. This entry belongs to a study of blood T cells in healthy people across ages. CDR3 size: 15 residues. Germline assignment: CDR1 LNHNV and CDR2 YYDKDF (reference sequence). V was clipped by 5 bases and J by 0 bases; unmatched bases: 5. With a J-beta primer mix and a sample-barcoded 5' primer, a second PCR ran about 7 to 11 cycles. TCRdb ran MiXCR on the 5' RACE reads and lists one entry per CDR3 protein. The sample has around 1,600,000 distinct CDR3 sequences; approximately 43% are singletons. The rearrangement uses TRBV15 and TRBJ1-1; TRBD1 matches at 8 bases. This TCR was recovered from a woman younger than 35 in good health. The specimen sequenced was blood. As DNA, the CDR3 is TGTGCCACCAGCGTGGACAGGGCCATGAACACTGAAGCTTTCTTT. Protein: CATSVDRAMNTEAFF.